A single sample is the source of the 19 T cell receptor beta chains below, sequenced in a study of blood T cell repertoires in COVID-19. Clones were read by immunoSEQ multiplex PCR, and TCRdb kept only the in-frame ones, dropping some. The data hold 90,000 to 100,000 clones, with 82% observed a single time. Sequencing was done on a sample of peripheral blood. All receptors derive from a man in his 70s with active or convalescent COVID-19.

This clone was observed many times. The gene calls are TRBV28 and TRBJ2-2; 10 nucleotides agree with TRBD2. With V trimmed by 6 bases and J by 1 base, 5 bases remained unmatched. This CDR3 region has 16 residues. CDR1 MDHEN and CDR2 SYDVKM come from the germline V gene. The CDR3 reads CASRTIAGGNTGELFF. Here the CDR3 DNA reads TGTGCCAGCAGGACTATAGCGGGGGGGAACACCGGGGAGCTGTTTTTT.

This chain uses TRBV5-1 with TRBJ2-3; 10 bases match TRBD1. Germline CDR1 and CDR2: SGHRS and YFSETQ. The CDR3 runs to 15 residues. V was clipped by 1 base and J by 5 bases; unmatched bases: 4. The CDR3 loop is CASSLSWTGGDTQYF. Here the CDR3 DNA reads TGCGCCAGCAGCTTGTCCTGGACAGGGGGAGATACGCAGTATTTT. Supplemented by reference TRBV5-1 and TRBJ2-3, the full variable domain reads KAGVTQTPRYLIKTRGQQVTLSCSPISGHRSVSWYQQTPGQGLQFLFEYFSETQRNKGNFPGRFSGRQFSNSRSEMNVSTLELGDSALYLCASSLSWTGGDTQYFGPGTRLTVL.

The chain recombines TRBV5-5 with TRBJ1-2, with D perhaps matching TRBD1 (5 bases). The CDR3 is made up of 15 amino acids. Trimming pared 4 bases from V and 6 bases from J, leaving 19 bases between. Per the germline V gene, CDR1 is SGHKS and CDR2 is YYEKEE (reference sequence). The CDR3 loop is CASSTDPLGHNGYTF. CDR3 DNA sequence: TGTGCCAGCAGCACGGACCCCCTGGGGCATAATGGCTACACCTTC.

The CDR3 loop is CASSNNRGSSEAFF. Here the CDR3 DNA reads TGTGCCAGCAGTAACAACAGGGGGAGTTCTGAAGCTTTCTTT. The J gene is TRBJ1-1, the V gene TRBV27; the match to TRBD1 covers 8 bases. This CDR3 region has 14 residues. Germline-derived CDR1 and CDR2 are MNHEY and SMNVEV (reference sequence). V trimming: 5 bases; J trimming: 6 bases; junction bases outside the gene matches: 8.

This clone was detected once. This rearrangement joins TRBV19 to TRBJ2-5, with TRBD2 matching over 7 bases. This CDR3 region has 15 residues. Trimming at V came to 3 bases and at J to 3 bases, leaving 7 bases not matched to a gene. CDR1 is LNHDA, CDR2 SQIVND, per germline (reference sequence). The CDR3 here is CASSIFLAAKETQYF. CDR3 DNA: TGTGCCAGTAGTATTTTCCTAGCGGCTAAAGAGACCCAGTACTTC.

The CDR3 DNA reads TGTGCCAGCAGCTCATACAGGAGAACGGGAGATACGCAGTATTTT. This encodes CASSSYRRTGDTQYF. The J gene is TRBJ2-3, the V gene TRBV27, with D maybe TRBD1 (5 bases). The germline V gene has CDR1 MNHEY and CDR2 SMNVEV (reference sequence). The CDR3 sequence is 15 residues long. V lost 6 bases and J lost 5, with 18 bases in between.

V gene TRBV11-3 combines with J gene TRBJ1-1, with a tentative D call TRBD1 (6 bases). This CDR3 comprises 15 residues. The ends were cut back, 1 base at V and 7 bases at J, with 16 bases in the middle. The germline gives CDR1 SGHNT, CDR2 YENEEA. The DNA of the CDR3 is TGTGCCAGCAGCTTAGCAGGGGTCCCCGGTCATGAAGCTTTCTTT. Its translation is CASSLAGVPGHEAFF.

This sequence joins TRBV7-2 and TRBJ1-2, with D possibly TRBD1 on 6 matching bases. CDR1 is SGHTA, CDR2 FQGNSA, per germline. Trimming took off 4 bases at V and 4 bases at J, with 16 bases between the two ends. There are 15 residues in the CDR3. The CDR3 sequence: CASSYQTGPGYGYTF. In DNA form, the CDR3 reads TGTGCCAGCAGCTACCAGACAGGTCCGGGCTATGGCTACACCTTC.

Here the CDR3 DNA reads TGCGCCAGCACACAGGGATCCAATAATTCACCCCTCCACTTT. As protein: CASTQGSNNSPLHF. The rearrangement joins TRBV5-1 to TRBJ1-6, with a tentative D call TRBD1 (6 bases). The V gene's germline CDR1 is SGHRS and CDR2 YFSETQ. Trimming removed 6 bases at V and 5 bases at J, with 12 bases between. The CDR3 totals 14 residues.

This clone was counted between two and nine times. CDR3 residues: CASSSQGAEQPQHF. The CDR3 DNA follows: TGTGCCAGCAGTTCTCAGGGGGCCGAGCAGCCCCAGCATTTT. The rearrangement links TRBV28 to TRBJ1-5, with TRBD1 matching 8 bases. V dropped 4 bases and J dropped 7; count of bases not matched to a gene: 6. The CDR3 totals 14 residues. CDR1 is MDHEN, CDR2 SYDVKM, per germline.

The rearrangement links TRBV5-6 to TRBJ1-1; possible D gene TRBD1, 5 bases. V was cut by 0 bases and J by 6 bases, with 9 bases left in between. The CDR3 extends over 13 amino acids. CDR1 SGHDT and CDR2 YYEEEE come from the germline V gene. CDR3 loop: CASSLARAAEAFF. For the CDR3, the DNA is TGTGCCAGCAGCTTGGCCAGGGCAGCTGAAGCTTTCTTT.

The chain is built from TRBV4-3 and TRBJ1-1; D is ambiguous. Per the germline V gene, CDR1 is LGHNA and CDR2 is YSLEER. The CDR3 has 13 amino acids. The V end lost 0 bases, the J end lost 7 bases, and 9 bases lay between the germline ends. The CDR3 DNA sequence: TGCGCCAGCAGCCAAGACGGGTATGGTGAAGCTTTCTTT. Translation: CASSQDGYGEAFF.

This clone was seen only once. V gene TRBV4-3 combines with J gene TRBJ2-3; the match to TRBD2 covers 14 bases. The CDR3 sequence is 19 residues long. Germline CDR1 reads LGHNA; CDR2 reads YSLEER. J gave up 2 bases and V 1 base, and 8 bases lay outside the gene matches. For the CDR3, the DNA is TGCGCCAGCAGCCAAGCAGGACTAGCGGGGGGTAGCGCCACAGATACGCAGTATTTT. Translation: CASSQAGLAGGSATDTQYF.

This clone appeared a single time. This rearrangement joins TRBV23-1 to TRBJ2-5, with TRBD2 as a possible D gene (6 bases). TRBV23-1 counts as an open reading frame of uncertain function. This CDR3 contains 14 residues. V was pared by 4 bases and J by 1 base, with 10 bases between. The CDR3 region has the DNA TGCGCCAGCAGTCTAGGGACTTCCCAAGAGACCCAGTACTTC. The encoded protein is CASSLGTSQETQYF.

V is TRBV11-2 and J is TRBJ1-1, with unresolved D. Trimming left V 2 bases short and J 1 base short, with 11 bases between. The CDR3 covers 15 residues. The germline V gene encodes CDR1 SGHAT and CDR2 FQNNGV. In DNA form, the CDR3 reads TGTGCCAGCAGCTTACCCCGGTCGCGGAACACTGAAGCTTTCTTT. It translates to CASSLPRSRNTEAFF.

V usage is TRBV27 and J usage is TRBJ2-7; possibly TRBD1 for D (6 bases). The CDR3 has 15 residues. Trimming left V 3 bases short and J 4 bases short, with 16 bases between. The germline V gene has CDR1 MNHEY and CDR2 SMNVEV (reference sequence). CDR3 loop: CASSFGPQQGYEQYF. The CDR3 DNA is TGTGCCAGCAGTTTCGGGCCCCAACAGGGTTACGAGCAGTACTTC.

The chain uses TRBV18 and TRBJ2-5, with 10 bases matching TRBD2. V shed 4 bases and J 5 bases; nucleotides not matched to a gene: 16. There are 18 residues in the CDR3. CDR1 and CDR2 from the germline V gene are KGHSH and LQKENI. CDR3 protein: CASSQTLSGSGGPETQYF. For the CDR3, the DNA is TGTGCCAGCTCACAGACTCTAAGCGGTAGCGGGGGGCCGGAGACCCAGTACTTC.

The V call is TRBV12-3 or TRBV12-4, the J call TRBJ2-7, with D unclear. There are 13 residues in the CDR3. Trimming stripped 0 bases from V and 6 bases from J, with 9 bases between. CDR3 in DNA: TGTGCCAGCAGTTTAGCGATGGCTGGCGAGCAGTACTTC. Its protein product is CASSLAMAGEQYF.

The chain uses TRBV24-1 and TRBJ2-5; 8 nucleotides line up with TRBD1. The ends lost 3 bases at V and 5 bases at J; junction bases unmatched: 25. Germline V gene data show CDR1 as KGHDR and CDR2 as SFDVKD. The CDR3 is 21 amino acids. The CDR3 sequence: CATSDPRVLSVAGGAGETQYF. The CDR3 nucleotides are TGTGCCACCAGTGATCCCCGTGTCCTCTCCGTTGCAGGGGGCGCAGGGGAGACCCAGTACTTC.